This paragraph reports one T cell receptor beta chain. What it binds is not known. Germline CDR1 is LNHDA and CDR2 is SQIVND (reference sequence). After removal of 4 bases from V and 4 bases from J, the junction contained 10 bases not matched to a gene. CDR3 length: 16 amino acids. The record originates from a study of TIL therapy for anti-PD-1-resistant metastatic lung cancer. Study in general: Patients then received nivolumab; progressors got lymphodepletion, TIL and IL-2. Most patients had lung adenocarcinoma; a few tumors were EGFR-mutant, two ALK-rearranged; half smoked currently or formerly. The study, taken as a whole, reports: The baseline peripheral repertoire was partially replaced by infused TIL clonotypes that later decayed.

The immunoSEQ assay was v3. Survey-level samples got 1.5 million to 2.5 million read pairs; deep-level samples got about 5-6 million. The protocol was immunoSEQ multiplex PCR, while the TCRdb copy is restricted to in-frame clones and leaves out a portion. The data hold 50,000 or so clones, with 79% observed a single time. Sample time point: pre-treatment sample, taken before nivolumab and TIL therapy. The specimen comprised blood, sampled at baseline. The chain employs TRBV19 and TRBJ2-5; 9 bases are shared with TRBD1. This TCR was sampled from a woman aged 30 to 85 with non-small cell lung cancer. CDR3: CASSTGTGFEGETQYF. CDR3 bases: TGTGCCAGTAGTACAGGGACAGGGTTTGAAGGAGAGACCCAGTACTTC.